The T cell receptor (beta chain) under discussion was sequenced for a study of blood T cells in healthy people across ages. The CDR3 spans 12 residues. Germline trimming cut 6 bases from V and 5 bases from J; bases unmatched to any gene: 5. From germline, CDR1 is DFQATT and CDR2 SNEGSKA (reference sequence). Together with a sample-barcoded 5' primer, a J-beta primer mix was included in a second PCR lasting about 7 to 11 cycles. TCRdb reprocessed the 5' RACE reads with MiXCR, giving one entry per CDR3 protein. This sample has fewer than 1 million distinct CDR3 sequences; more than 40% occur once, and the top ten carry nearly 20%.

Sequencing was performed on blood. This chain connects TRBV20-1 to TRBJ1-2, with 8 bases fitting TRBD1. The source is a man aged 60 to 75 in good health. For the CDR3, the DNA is TGCAGTGCCCCACGACAGGGGTATGGCTACACCTTC. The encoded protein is CSAPRQGYGYTF.